Listed here are 27 T cell receptor beta chains from one sample, sequenced in a study of beta chain features in type 1 diabetes. The study, taken as a whole, reports: Type 1 diabetes patients showed a moderate but significant shortening of TCRB CDR3s in all four CD4+ subsets.

What was sequenced were expressed TCRB transcripts, since all of the isolated RNA had been reverse transcribed. TCRdb keeps only in-frame clones here, not all; method: immunoSEQ multiplex PCR. The sample carries roughly 150,000 clones, almost 8% recorded once. Which antigens these TCRs recognize remains unknown. What was sequenced was central memory CD4+ T cells from blood. These receptor sequences come from a man between 18 and 35 years old with type 1 diabetes.

This clone was counted between two and nine times. This chain joins TRBV7-2 and TRBJ2-7; D is possibly TRBD1 (5 bases). The CDR3 length is 14 residues. Trimming removed 0 bases from V and 3 bases from J, with 9 bases in between. The germline V gene encodes CDR1 SGHTA and CDR2 FQGNSA. DNA of the CDR3: TGTGCCAGCAGCTTAGCGTTCCAGGGCTACGAGCAGTACTTC. Translation gives CASSLAFQGYEQYF.

The chain is built from TRBV5-1 and TRBJ1-1; maybe TRBD1 (5 bases). V was clipped by 0 bases and J by 7 bases, with 10 bases between them. This CDR3 region has 13 residues. From germline, CDR1 is SGHRS and CDR2 YFSETQ. CDR3 DNA sequence: TGCGCCAGCAGCTTGGGAGCGCAGGGTGAAGCTTTCTTT. Residues: CASSLGAQGEAFF.

To note about this clone: This same CDR3 is encoded by further DNA sequences in the sample. This chain uses TRBV19 with TRBJ2-7, with 9 positions matching TRBD1. The germline CDR1 and CDR2 sequences are LNHDA and SQIVND (reference sequence). V trimming: 5 bases; J trimming: 6 bases; junction bases outside the gene matches: 5. The CDR3 is 13 amino acids. The DNA of the CDR3 is TGTGCCAGTAGTGCCGGACAGGGGAGCGAGCAGTACTTC. This sequence encodes CASSAGQGSEQYF.

This clone was found a few times. The chain has TRBV7-2 and TRBJ2-5, with D perhaps matching TRBD2 (5 bases). The CDR3 length is 15 residues. The germline V and J ends were trimmed by 0 bases and 5 bases, with 13 bases remaining between them. Germline V gene lookup returns CDR1 SGHTA and CDR2 FQGNSA. The CDR3 protein is CASSLATTTHETQYF. The DNA of the CDR3 is TGTGCCAGCAGCTTAGCCACGACTACCCACGAGACCCAGTACTTC.

This chain connects TRBV30 to TRBJ2-5; 7 bases agree with TRBD2. Germline CDR1 is GTSNPN and CDR2 is SVGIG (reference sequence). The CDR3 is 14 amino acids. Trimming removed 2 bases from V and 2 bases from J; junction bases left unmatched: 5. CDR3 DNA sequence: TGTGCCTGGAGTCAAGGACTAGTGCAAGAGACCCAGTACTTC. Translating gives CAWSQGLVQETQYF. Filled out from reference TRBV30 and TRBJ2-5, the complete variable domain reads SQTIHQWPATLVQPVGSPLSLECTVEGTSNPNLYWYRQAAGRGLQLLFYSVGIGQISSEVPQNLSASRPQDRQFILSSKKLLLSDSGFYLCAWSQGLVQETQYFGPGTRLLVL.

This clone was seen more than once but under ten times. This sequence joins TRBV2 and TRBJ1-2, with D perhaps TRBD1 (6 bases). Germline CDR1 is SNHLY and CDR2 is FYNNEI. This CDR3 has 13 residues. V gave up 6 bases and J gave up 1 base, with 9 bases separating them. CDR3 residues: CASRMDSNYGYTF. As DNA, the CDR3 is TGTGCCAGCAGGATGGACAGTAACTATGGCTACACCTTC.

The chain uses TRBV18 and TRBJ1-4; D remains unclear. Germline CDR1 is KGHSH and CDR2 is LQKENI. This CDR3 region has 14 residues. V was pared by 2 bases and J by 4 bases, with 8 bases between. As DNA, the CDR3 is TGTGCCAGCTCACCAAGAGGAAATAATGAAAAACTGTTTTTT. It translates to CASSPRGNNEKLFF.

This clone turned up a few times. The V and J genes are TRBV30 and TRBJ2-4; D call uncertain. The V and J ends lost 4 bases and 1 base respectively, with 11 bases between them. Germline values: CDR1 GTSNPN, CDR2 SVGIG (reference sequence). The CDR3 runs to 14 residues. CDR3 region: CAWTPNGAKNIQYF. DNA for the CDR3: TGTGCCTGGACACCCAACGGGGCCAAAAACATTCAGTACTTC.

In the case of this clone: Within the sample, other DNA sequences also encode this same CDR3. This chain connects TRBV6-6 to TRBJ1-5; D may be TRBD1 (6 bases). Germline loops: CDR1 MNHNY, CDR2 SVGAGI (reference sequence). The CDR3 consists of 14 residues. V was clipped by 0 bases and J by 7 bases, with 10 bases between them. This chain's CDR3 is CASSYSTGRQPQHF. The CDR3 DNA sequence: TGTGCCAGCAGTTACTCGACAGGTCGGCAGCCCCAGCATTTT.

V and J are TRBV30 and TRBJ1-2; 8 bases map to TRBD1. With V trimmed by 4 bases and J by 8 bases, 15 bases remained unmatched. This CDR3 spans 15 amino acids. Germline assignment: CDR1 GTSNPN and CDR2 SVGIG (reference sequence). The CDR3, as DNA: TGTGCCTGGAAAGGGGGGAGACAGGGGACGTCGGGCTACACCTTC. Translated, it gives CAWKGGRQGTSGYTF.

This clone was observed a few times. The rearrangement uses TRBV5-6 and TRBJ2-1, with D maybe TRBD1 (6 bases). Germline assignment: CDR1 SGHDT and CDR2 YYEEEE. Trimming stripped 0 bases from V and 6 bases from J, with 13 bases between. The length of the CDR3 is 15 residues. The CDR3, as DNA: TGTGCCAGCAGCTTGGTAGGGGGTATAGGCAATGAGCAGTTCTTC. Its translation: CASSLVGGIGNEQFF.

This clone has only a few counts. The CDR3 loop is CASSPQTGGRPQHF. The CDR3 region has the DNA TGTGCCAGCAGTCCCCAGACGGGAGGTCGGCCCCAGCATTTT. The chain carries TRBV27 and TRBJ1-5; D remains unclear. The CDR3 runs to 14 residues. Trimming pared 5 bases from V and 9 bases from J, leaving 17 bases between. Germline-derived CDR1 and CDR2 are MNHEY and SMNVEV (reference sequence).

This clone has ten or more counts. This sequence joins TRBV18 and TRBJ2-6, with no clear D. Looked up from germline, CDR1 is KGHSH and CDR2 is LQKENI. V was trimmed by 2 bases and J by 2 bases, leaving 10 bases between them. This CDR3 has 16 residues. The CDR3 bases are TGTGCCAGCTCACCAACAGCCAGGCCTGGGGCCAACGTCCTGACTTTC. Translating it yields CASSPTARPGANVLTF. Filled out from reference TRBV18 and TRBJ2-6, the complete variable domain reads NAGVMQNPRHLVRRRGQEARLRCSPMKGHSHVYWYRQLPEEGLKFMVYLQKENIIDESGMPKERFSAEFPKEGPSILRIQQVVRGDSAAYFCASSPTARPGANVLTFGAGSRLTVL.

This chain connects TRBV5-6 to TRBJ2-5; 8 bases are shared with TRBD2. The CDR3 spans 13 residues. Germline assignment: CDR1 SGHDT and CDR2 YYEEEE. With 3 bases clipped from V and 3 bases from J, the junction kept 1 base outside the gene matches. The DNA for the CDR3 is TGTGCCAGCAGCTCACTAGCGGAAGAGACCCAGTACTTC. Its protein is CASSSLAEETQYF.

The chain recombines TRBV5-4 with TRBJ2-1; 13 nucleotides line up with TRBD2. With 4 bases clipped from V and 12 bases from J, the junction kept 10 bases outside the gene matches. Per germline, CDR1 SGHNT and CDR2 YYREEE (reference sequence). The CDR3 spans 15 residues. Here the CDR3 reads CASSRDGTSGAGQFF. The CDR3 DNA is TGTGCCAGCAGCCGAGACGGGACTAGCGGGGCGGGGCAGTTCTTC.

The genes are TRBV2 and TRBJ2-2; 8 bases are a match to TRBD2. The CDR3 extends over 13 amino acids. After removal of 2 bases from V and 14 bases from J, the junction contained 7 bases not matched to a gene. Germline V lookup: CDR1 SNHLY, CDR2 FYNNEI. CDR3 nucleotide sequence: TGTGCCAGCAGTGAACCCGGGGGGGGTGGACTGTTTTTT. It is translated as CASSEPGGGGLFF.

This clone was seen a few times. The chain employs TRBV28 and TRBJ2-1; D is uncertain. Germline lookup yields CDR1 MDHEN and CDR2 SYDVKM. V dropped 5 bases and J dropped 6 bases, with 5 bases sitting between them. This CDR3 is 11 amino acids long. CDR3 nucleotides: TGTGCCAGCAGTCCCCTCAATGAGCAGTTCTTC. It translates to CASSPLNEQFF.

This clone was found a few times. The J gene is TRBJ2-7, the V gene TRBV4-2; 7 positions agree with TRBD1. Germline CDR1 and CDR2: LGHNA and YNFKEQ. V dropped 4 bases and J dropped 0; count of bases not matched to a gene: 3. The CDR3 length is 14 residues. The CDR3 bases are TGTGCCAGCAGCCCCAGACAGGGCTCCTACGAGCAGTACTTC. This codes for CASSPRQGSYEQYF.

This chain connects TRBV6-1 to TRBJ2-5, with 8 bases lining up with TRBD2. CDR1 MNHNS and CDR2 SASEGT come from the germline V gene. Unmatched junction bases numbered 2, after V lost 3 bases and J lost 5 bases. The CDR3 runs 13 residues. In DNA form, the CDR3 reads TGTGCCAGCAGTGAGGGGACTAGGGAGACCCAGTACTTC. Protein: CASSEGTRETQYF.

This chain uses TRBV30 with TRBJ2-5, with 8 bases aligning to TRBD2. Trimming cost V 3 bases and J 6 bases; bases outside gene matches: 9. Germline CDR1 and CDR2: GTSNPN and SVGIG (reference sequence). This CDR3 has 14 amino acids. The CDR3 bases are TGTGCCTGGAGCACGGGACTAGGCCCTCAGACCCAGTACTTC. Translating it yields CAWSTGLGPQTQYF. The whole variable domain, remainder taken from reference TRBV30 and TRBJ2-5, is SQTIHQWPATLVQPVGSPLSLECTVEGTSNPNLYWYRQAAGRGLQLLFYSVGIGQISSEVPQNLSASRPQDRQFILSSKKLLLSDSGFYLCAWSTGLGPQTQYFGPGTRLLVL.

This clone was counted many times. The chain recombines TRBV2 with TRBJ2-5; weak D call: TRBD2 (5 bases). V gave up 7 bases and J gave up 2 bases, with 17 bases separating them. There are 15 residues in the CDR3. Germline assignment: CDR1 SNHLY and CDR2 FYNNEI. CDR3 sequence (DNA): TGTGCCAGCACGGCGGCCGGGATGAGGCAAGAGACCCAGTACTTC. It codes for CASTAAGMRQETQYF.

This clone was detected a few times. J is TRBJ2-5 and V is TRBV10-3; TRBD2 agrees at 9 bases. The J segment lost 4 bases and the V segment lost 2 bases, leaving 8 bases of the junction unmatched. Per the germline V gene, CDR1 is ENHRY and CDR2 is SYGVKD. This CDR3 contains 16 residues. The CDR3 protein is CAISEEGSGGRETQYF. CDR3 sequence (DNA): TGTGCCATCAGTGAGGAGGGTAGCGGGGGCCGAGAGACCCAGTACTTC.

This clone showed up just a few times. This chain joins TRBV9 and TRBJ2-1, with 7 bases matching TRBD2. Germline CDR1 SGDLS, CDR2 YYNGEE. The CDR3 has 12 amino acids. V lost 4 bases and J lost 9; bases outside the gene matches: 4. In DNA form, the CDR3 reads TGTGCCAGCAGCTCCTGGGAGGGTGAGCAGTTCTTC. Its translation: CASSSWEGEQFF.

This clone was seen only a few times. The chain carries TRBV2 and TRBJ2-3, with a weak D call TRBD2 (6 bases). This CDR3 is 14 amino acids long. Germline V CDR1 and CDR2: SNHLY, FYNNEI. Trimming stripped 0 bases from V and 3 bases from J, with 7 bases between. CDR3: CASSEAGTTDTQYF. In DNA, the CDR3 is TGTGCCAGCAGTGAAGCCGGGACTACAGATACGCAGTATTTT.

The chain carries TRBV7-9 and TRBJ2-5; D may be TRBD2 (6 bases). Looked up from germline, CDR1 is SEHNR and CDR2 is FQNEAQ (reference sequence). This CDR3 region has 15 residues. V lost 3 bases, J lost 5 bases, and 16 bases lay in between. The CDR3 region has the DNA TGTGCCAGCAGCTTGCCCGGGAGTAACTGGGAGACCCAGTACTTC. As protein: CASSLPGSNWETQYF. The full variable domain, rest sourced from reference TRBV7-9 and TRBJ2-5, is DTGVSQNPRHKITKRGQNVTFRCDPISEHNRLYWYRQTLGQGPEFLTYFQNEAQLEKSRLLSDRFSAERPKGSFSTLEIQRTEQGDSAMYLCASSLPGSNWETQYFGPGTRLLVL.

The V and J genes are TRBV5-1 and TRBJ2-7, with 9 bases matching TRBD2. Germline lookup yields CDR1 SGHRS and CDR2 YFSETQ. The CDR3 has 14 residues. Losses at the gene ends were 5 bases for V and 6 bases for J; bases not matched to a gene: 9. The CDR3 DNA reads TGCGCCAGCAGAATTAGTCTAGCGGGGACCGAGCAGTACTTC. This encodes CASRISLAGTEQYF.

The V gene is TRBV25-1, the J gene TRBJ2-1; 7 nucleotides align to TRBD1. V lost 4 bases, J lost 6 bases, and 3 bases stayed unmatched. This CDR3 spans 13 amino acids. Germline lookup yields CDR1 MGHDK and CDR2 SYGVNS. The CDR3 sequence: CASSVSGGNEQFF. The CDR3 DNA reads as TGTGCCAGCAGTGTATCAGGGGGCAATGAGCAGTTCTTC.